The clone carrying this T cell receptor (beta chain) came up a few times. Its antigen is undetermined. One entry per CDR3 protein results from TCRdb running MiXCR on the 5' RACE reads. The sample records around 300,000 distinct CDR3 sequences, roughly 13% being singletons. This sample is drawn from a study of T-cell memory formation after mild COVID-19. Points from the study as a whole: The study found balanced CD4/CD8 in clones contracting day 15 to 85 and a CD4+ lean in later expanders.

The CDR3 loop spans 16 amino acids. V gave up 0 bases and J gave up 3 bases; unmatched junction bases: 7. Germline CDR1 is LNHNV and CDR2 is YYDKDF (reference sequence). The source is a man younger than 35 who had mild COVID-19 (a few samples of this study predate the infection). Cell type and time point are not known. The specimen sequenced was PBMCs or a T cell subset sorted from them (not recorded which). The chain has TRBV15 and TRBJ2-7; 8 positions agree with TRBD1. This chain's CDR3 is CATSRDRPGGYYEQYF. CDR3 DNA sequence: TGTGCCACCAGCAGAGATCGTCCAGGGGGCTACTACGAGCAGTACTTC.